This TCR beta chain was captured in a study of vaccination effects on CD4 cells after COVID-19. Worth noting for this clone: Its antigen is unidentified.

Sequenced by immunoSEQ multiplex PCR; TCRdb stores in-frame clones only, minus some. The sample comprises roughly 34,000 clones, about four fifths of which are singletons, and around 1.5% rests with the top ten. Viral peptide pools were used in the ViraFEST assay to expand antigen-specific CD4+ T cells, and sequencing came afterward. It was after approximately 11 days of culture that CD4+ T cells were isolated. Two-dose vaccination with either BNT162b2 or mRNA-1273 was given to the participants. The germline V gene encodes CDR1 SGHRS and CDR2 YFSETQ. The CDR3 sequence is 13 residues long. The ends lost 6 bases at V and 2 bases at J; junction bases unmatched: 2.

The clonotype was recovered from a human donor who received a COVID-19 vaccine. Some clones in this sample may be carry-over from other donors' samples. The material was CD4+ T cells from PBMCs cultured with HCoV-NL63 spike peptides, obtained after COVID-19 vaccination. This chain connects TRBV5-1 to TRBJ1-3, with 7 bases fitting TRBD1. This CDR3 is CASKTGPGNTIYF. CDR3 in DNA: TGCGCCAGCAAGACAGGGCCTGGAAACACCATATATTTT. The full variable domain, in which reference TRBV5-1 and TRBJ1-3 provide the parts outside the CDR3, is KAGVTQTPRYLIKTRGQQVTLSCSPISGHRSVSWYQQTPGQGLQFLFEYFSETQRNKGNFPGRFSGRQFSNSRSEMNVSTLELGDSALYLCASKTGPGNTIYFGEGSWLTVV.